This note documents a single T cell receptor beta chain sequence. TCR sequencing used cDNA made by reverse transcription of extracted RNA. Data came from immunoSEQ multiplex PCR; TCRdb stores just in-frame clones and leaves some out. The sample records some 120,000 clones, roughly 54% being singletons. This entry comes from a study of CD8+ T cells in alopecia areata. The V segment lost 0 bases and the J segment 3 bases; nucleotides outside the gene matches: 4. The germline gives CDR1 SGHRS, CDR2 YFSETQ. The CDR3 spans 15 residues. The material was CD4+ T cells sorted from blood, obtained at week 0. This sequence was found in a human donor with alopecia areata. The chain recombines TRBV5-1 with TRBJ2-3; 7 nucleotides match TRBD1. CDR3 sequence: CASSLDGTATDTQYF. The CDR3 DNA sequence: TGCGCCAGCAGCTTGGATGGGACAGCTACAGATACGCAGTATTTT.